This T cell receptor beta chain came from a study of graft-versus-host responses after intestinal transplantation. Looking at the study overall: Multivisceral, liver-intestinal, or isolated intestinal transplants were performed in recipients. Study results and caveats: Recipient marrow showed GvH clones, some seen first in ileum or blood.

Generated by immunoSEQ multiplex PCR, the TCRdb table keeps only in-frame clones and is missing some. The sample has roughly 10,000 clones; approximately 32% are singletons. The ends were cut back, 6 bases at V and 6 bases at J, with 11 bases in the middle. Germline values: CDR1 KGHSH, CDR2 LQKENI. The CDR3 loop spans 12 amino acids. Sorted after the reaction were proliferating CFSE-low CD3+CD4+ and CD3+CD8+ responders. The sequence derives from a human patient who was an organ donor for intestinal transplantation. The chain joins TRBV18 to TRBJ1-1, with D perhaps TRBD1 (5 bases). The input for sequencing was alloreactive CD4+ T cells from a mixed lymphocyte reaction culture, taken before transplantation. As to subset: CFSE-low proliferating T cells sorted from approximately 6-day pre-transplant mixed lymphocyte reaction (GvH or HvG direction). This CDR3 reads CASSDRGAEAFF. The CDR3 DNA reads TGTGCCAGCTCCGATCGGGGGGCTGAAGCTTTCTTT.